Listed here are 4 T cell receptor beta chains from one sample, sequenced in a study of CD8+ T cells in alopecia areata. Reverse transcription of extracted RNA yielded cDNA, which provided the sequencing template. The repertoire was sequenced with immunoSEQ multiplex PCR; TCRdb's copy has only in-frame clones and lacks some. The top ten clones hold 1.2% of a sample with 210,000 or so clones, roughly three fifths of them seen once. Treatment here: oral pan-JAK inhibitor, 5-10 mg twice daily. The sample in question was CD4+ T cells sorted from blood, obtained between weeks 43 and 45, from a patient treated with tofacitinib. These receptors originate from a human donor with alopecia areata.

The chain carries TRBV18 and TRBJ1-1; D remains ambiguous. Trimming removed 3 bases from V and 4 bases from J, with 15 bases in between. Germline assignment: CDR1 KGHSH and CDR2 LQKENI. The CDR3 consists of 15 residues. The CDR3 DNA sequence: TGTGCCAGCTCACCTTCGTCCCAATGGGGCACTGAAGCTTTCTTT. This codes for CASSPSSQWGTEAFF.

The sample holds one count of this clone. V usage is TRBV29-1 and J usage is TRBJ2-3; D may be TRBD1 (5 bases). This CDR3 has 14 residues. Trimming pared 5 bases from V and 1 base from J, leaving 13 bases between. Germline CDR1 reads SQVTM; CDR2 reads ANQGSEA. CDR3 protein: CSVWGGHGTDTQYF. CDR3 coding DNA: TGCAGCGTTTGGGGCGGACATGGCACAGATACGCAGTATTTT.

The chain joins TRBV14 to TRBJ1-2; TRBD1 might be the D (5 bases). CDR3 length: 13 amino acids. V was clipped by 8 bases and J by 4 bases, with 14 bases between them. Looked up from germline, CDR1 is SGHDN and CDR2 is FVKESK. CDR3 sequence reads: CASATGTGYGYTF. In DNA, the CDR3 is TGTGCCAGCGCAACCGGGACCGGCTATGGCTACACCTTC.

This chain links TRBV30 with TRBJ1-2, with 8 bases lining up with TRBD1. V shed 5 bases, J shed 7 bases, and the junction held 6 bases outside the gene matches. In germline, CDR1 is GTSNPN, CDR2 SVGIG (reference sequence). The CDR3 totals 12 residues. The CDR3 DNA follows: TGTGCCTGGGATCGGACAGGGAGTGGCTACACCTTC. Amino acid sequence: CAWDRTGSGYTF.